This passage covers 15 T cell receptor beta chains from one sample sequenced in a study of shared clonotypes between healthy human individuals. TCRdb's table, derived via immunoSEQ multiplex PCR, lists solely in-frame clones and lacks some. This table holds 490,000 or so clones, around 78% found once. Sequenced: PBMCs. The origin of the receptors is a woman in her thirties or forties in good health. Some clones in this sample may be carry-over from other donors' samples.

This chain uses TRBV7-9 with TRBJ2-3, with a tentative D call TRBD2 (6 bases). Germline V gene sequence: CDR1 SEHNR, CDR2 FQNEAQ (reference sequence). V dropped 3 bases and J dropped 0 bases, with 7 bases sitting between them. The CDR3 consists of 14 residues. CDR3 sequence reads: CASSFSGSTDTQYF. CDR3 in DNA: TGTGCCAGCAGCTTCAGCGGGAGCACAGATACGCAGTATTTT.

This chain joins TRBV30 and TRBJ1-2; 9 nucleotides match TRBD1. Trimming at V came to 2 bases and at J to 4 bases, leaving 8 bases not matched to a gene. Germline CDR1 is GTSNPN and CDR2 is SVGIG (reference sequence). The CDR3 covers 15 residues. The CDR3 loop reads CAWSIGGTGSYGYTF. CDR3 nucleotide sequence: TGTGCCTGGAGTATCGGGGGGACAGGGTCCTATGGCTACACCTTC. Full variable domain (rest looked up from reference TRBV30 and TRBJ1-2): SQTIHQWPATLVQPVGSPLSLECTVEGTSNPNLYWYRQAAGRGLQLLFYSVGIGQISSEVPQNLSASRPQDRQFILSSKKLLLSDSGFYLCAWSIGGTGSYGYTFGSGTRLTVV.

This clone was detected only a few times. The CDR3 nucleotides read TGTGCCAGCAGCTTGGTGGGAGATGGCTACACCTTC. Translation: CASSLVGDGYTF. The chain has TRBV5-6 and TRBJ1-2, with D unclear. Trimming shortened V by 0 bases and J by 6 bases, and 6 bases separated the two germline ends. There are 12 residues in the CDR3. Germline CDR1 and CDR2: SGHDT and YYEEEE.

The genes are TRBV25-1 and TRBJ2-5, with 8 bases that match TRBD1. The CDR3 spans 15 residues. The J segment lost 5 bases and the V segment lost 5 bases, leaving 10 bases of the junction unmatched. Germline values: CDR1 MGHDK, CDR2 SYGVNS. CDR3 in amino acids: CASSPAGGIQETQYF. CDR3 sequence (DNA): TGTGCCAGCAGTCCGGCAGGGGGCATTCAGGAGACCCAGTACTTC.

V usage is TRBV21-1 and J usage is TRBJ2-1; TRBD2 was called by the table and not checked on the DNA. TRBV21-1 is labeled a pseudogene. The CDR3 spans 16 residues. The CDR3 loop is CASNIKIEGSYNEQFF. DNA of the CDR3: TGTGCCAGCAACATAAAGATCGAGGGCTCCTACAATGAGCAGTTCTTC.

The chain combines TRBV19 with TRBJ2-1, with 10 nucleotides matching TRBD2. CDR3 size: 15 residues. Germline CDR1 LNHDA, CDR2 SQIVND (reference sequence). Trimming removed 3 bases from V and 9 bases from J; junction bases left unmatched: 8. The CDR3 is CASSILAGEYSEQFF. The CDR3 DNA reads as TGTGCCAGTAGTATTCTAGCGGGAGAGTATAGTGAGCAGTTCTTC.

The J gene is TRBJ1-2, the V gene TRBV9; 7 bases fit TRBD1. The CDR3 runs 16 residues. Per the germline V gene, CDR1 is SGDLS and CDR2 is YYNGEE. V was pared by 4 bases and J by 6 bases, with 15 bases of the junction left unmatched. CDR3 sequence: CASSPWDSMGSDGYTF. The DNA of the CDR3 is TGTGCCAGCAGCCCGTGGGACAGCATGGGGAGTGATGGCTACACCTTC.

V is TRBV9 and J is TRBJ2-3; perhaps TRBD1 as D (5 bases). From germline, CDR1 is SGDLS and CDR2 YYNGEE. V was shortened by 4 bases and J by 4 bases, with 16 bases between the two germline ends. CDR3 length equals 15 residues. The CDR3 bases are TGTGCCAGCAGCCCCAGACAGAACTCGCCAGATACGCAGTATTTT. Translated: CASSPRQNSPDTQYF.

The V call is TRBV6-4, the J call TRBJ1-1, with TRBD1 matching 7 bases. The trim removed 6 bases at V and 1 base at J, leaving 11 bases unmatched. The germline CDR1 and CDR2 sequences are MRHNA and SNTAGT. CDR3 length: 16 residues. The CDR3 is CASRISGGTPNTEAFF. The CDR3 DNA follows: TGTGCCAGCAGAATTTCAGGGGGGACACCGAACACTGAAGCTTTCTTT.

Concerning this clone: This may stem from a read error, because a much larger clone lies one nucleotide away. The same CDR3 can be traced to other DNA sequences in this sample. The chain uses TRBV30 and TRBJ1-1; maybe TRBD1 (5 bases). This CDR3 region has 14 residues. Germline assignment: CDR1 GTSNPN and CDR2 SVGIG (reference sequence). CDR3 nucleotides: TGTGCCTGGAGTCAGGACGGGGGGTCCACTGAAGCCTTCTTT. Its protein is CAWSQDGGSTEAFF.

This clone was counted a single time. The chain is built from TRBV6-5 and TRBJ2-3; D could derive from TRBD1 or TRBD2 (5 bases each). Trimming took 6 bases from V and 2 from J, leaving 15 bases between them. The germline V gene encodes CDR1 MNHEY and CDR2 SVGAGI. The CDR3 sequence is 15 residues long. Written as DNA, the CDR3 is TGTGCCAGCAGGCCCCCGGGACCCTCCACAGATACGCAGTATTTT. Translation gives CASRPPGPSTDTQYF.

This chain links TRBV28 with TRBJ2-7, with D possibly TRBD1 on 5 matching bases. This CDR3 has 17 residues. Trimming cost V 6 bases and J 0 bases, with 21 bases left between them. CDR1 is MDHEN and CDR2 is SYDVKM in the germline V gene. CDR3 nucleotide sequence: TGTGCCAGCAGACCGGCGTTCGTCAGGGTCGACTCCTACGAGCAGTACTTC. Translating it yields CASRPAFVRVDSYEQYF.

The chain is built from TRBV7-2 and TRBJ1-5; D ambiguous. The CDR3 is 13 residues long. CDR1 is SGHTA, CDR2 FQGNSA, per germline. V was pared by 1 base and J by 6 bases, with 7 bases between. Written as DNA, the CDR3 is TGTGCCAGCAGCTTAGACTTGCTTCAGCCCCAGCATTTT. Translation gives CASSLDLLQPQHF.

The chain combines TRBV30 with TRBJ2-1; 7 bases fit TRBD2. This CDR3 is 14 amino acids long. Trimming cost V 1 base and J 10 bases; bases outside gene matches: 10. Germline CDR1 reads GTSNPN; CDR2 reads SVGIG (reference sequence). The CDR3 reads CAWSDRDYSWEQFF. CDR3 bases: TGTGCCTGGAGTGATCGGGACTACTCTTGGGAGCAGTTCTTC. The entire variable domain, with the rest obtained from reference TRBV30 and TRBJ2-1, is as follows: SQTIHQWPATLVQPVGSPLSLECTVEGTSNPNLYWYRQAAGRGLQLLFYSVGIGQISSEVPQNLSASRPQDRQFILSSKKLLLSDSGFYLCAWSDRDYSWEQFFGPGTRLTVL.

The chain is built from TRBV6-1 and TRBJ2-3; 7 positions match TRBD1. The germline V gene encodes CDR1 MNHNS and CDR2 SASEGT. V lost 5 bases, J lost 3 bases, and 5 bases stayed unmatched. CDR3 size: 14 residues. The CDR3 DNA follows: TGTGCCAGCAGTCCTCCGGGACAGACAGATACGCAGTATTTT. Its protein is CASSPPGQTDTQYF.